The T cell receptor beta chain described here comes from a study of metastatic and nonmetastatic thyroid tumors (dated by TCRdb to about 2020). General notes on the study: Repertoires from peripheral blood and from tumor or nodule tissue samples of malignant and benign thyroid patients were compared.

Before undergoing thyroid surgery, none of the patients had been given any kind of treatment. Using T-cell receptor beta sequencing, the researchers looked back retrospectively at clinical samples from patients, gathered between the early 2010s and the late 2010s. General conclusions and limits of the study: In both blood and tumor samples, malignant tumors were reported to have significantly higher TCR beta diversity than benign nodules.

Libraries were made using PCR. TCRdb lists the instrument as Illumina HiSeq 4000. High-throughput sequencing was used to profile the TCR beta-chain CDR3 region of each patient. As for the original processing: The researchers built a classifier to tell apart papillary thyroid cancer patients with distant metastasis, based on CDR3 differences among clinicopathological groups. The Shannon index was used to assess repertoire diversity, and the Morisita-Horn index was used to assess tumor-blood repertoire similarity. TCRdb redid the processing of the public reads, applying fastp at Q25 and MiXCR, and retained in-frame beta chains. The V and J calls and clone size are TCRdb's, not the authors'. The table for this sample lists about 37,000 clones; about 29% of them were counted only once. The ten largest clones capture roughly 10% of the sample. As to this clone: Its specific antigen is unknown. No base qualities exist here, and no much larger clone lies one base off it.

Sequencing was done on a sample of blood. This receptor was identified in a male donor with papillary thyroid cancer or a benign thyroid nodule (not recorded which). Some clones in this sample may be carry-over from other donors' samples.

The CDR3 amino acid sequence is: CASSSGVGYGYTF. The sequenced DNA is TGTGCCAGCAGCTCAGGGGTTGGCTATGGCTACACCTTC. The chain couples TRBV11-1 to TRBJ1-2; a tentative D match to TRBD1 spans 6 bases. Deletion took 4 bases off V and 4 bases off J, with a span of 10 bases between the germline ends. Counted from cysteine to phenylalanine, this CDR3 has 13 amino acids. Only CDR3 DNA is held: 39 bases, read in frame from base 1. For CDR1 and CDR2, the germline V gene (reference sequence) lists SGHAT and FQDESV.